Each of the 19 T cell receptor beta chains below was sequenced from the same sample in a study of T cells in Graves' hyperthyroidism and ophthalmopathy. TCR beta CDR3 regions were amplified from RNA. The HTBI primer set was used in a first-round RT-PCR of the TCR CDR3. TCRdb used MiXCR to reprocess the multiplex PCR reads, holding one entry per CDR3 protein. This table has around 490,000 distinct CDR3 sequences, just under 20% appearing once. The sequenced material came from blood. The receptors come from a man aged 35 to 55 with Graves' ophthalmopathy.

This clonotype was detected ten times or more. V gene TRBV6-2 or TRBV6-3 combines with J gene TRBJ2-7, with no clear D. V gave up 6 bases and J gave up 7 bases, with 13 bases separating them. CDR1 and CDR2 from the germline V gene are MNHEY and SVGEGT. CDR3 length: 12 amino acids. The CDR3 sequence is CASRPTTGEQYF. The CDR3 DNA follows: TGTGCCAGCAGACCAACCACCGGGGAGCAGTACTTC.

DNA of the CDR3: TGTGCCAGCAGTTTAAGGGGCCCAGGGACGGGTAGGAACACTGAAGCTTTCTTT. Its protein is CASSLRGPGTGRNTEAFF. V gene TRBV27 combines with J gene TRBJ1-1; perhaps TRBD1 as D (5 bases). The CDR3 covers 18 residues. The ends were cut back, 2 bases at V and 1 base at J, with 20 bases in the middle. Germline CDR1 MNHEY, CDR2 SMNVEV (reference sequence).

The sample holds many counts of this clonotype. The V call is TRBV12-3 or TRBV12-4, the J call TRBJ2-7; the D gene is possibly TRBD1 (5 bases). CDR3 length: 14 amino acids. V was pared by 2 bases and J by 4 bases, with 12 bases between. DNA of the CDR3: TGTGCCAGCAGTTTATTGACAGTTCGGTACGAGCAGTACTTC. Translation: CASSLLTVRYEQYF.

The rearrangement links TRBV4-1 to TRBJ2-2; possibly TRBD1 for D (6 bases). The germline gives CDR1 MGHRA, CDR2 YSYEKL. The CDR3 is 16 amino acids. The ends were cut back, 3 bases at V and 5 bases at J, with 16 bases in the middle. CDR3 sequence reads: CASSQRVRGQTGELFF. In nucleotides, the CDR3 is TGCGCCAGCAGCCAGCGGGTCAGGGGACAAACCGGGGAGCTGTTTTTT.

In this sample, this clonotype turned up many times. The chain combines TRBV11-2 with TRBJ2-2; D gene unclear. Germline CDR1 and CDR2: SGHAT and FQNNGV. This CDR3 is built from 15 residues. V shed 1 base and J shed 3 bases, with 9 bases lying between them. The CDR3 reads CASSLASGYTGELFF. The CDR3 DNA follows: TGTGCCAGCAGCTTAGCTTCAGGTTACACCGGGGAGCTGTTTTTT. Full variable domain (remainder filled in from reference TRBV11-2 and TRBJ2-2): EAGVAQSPRYKIIEKRQSVAFWCNPISGHATLYWYQQILGQGPKLLIQFQNNGVVDDSQLPKDRFSAERLKGVDSTLKIQPAKLEDSAVYLCASSLASGYTGELFFGEGSRLTVL.

The V and J genes are TRBV28 and TRBJ2-3; TRBD2 agrees at 8 bases. The ends lost 7 bases at V and 0 bases at J; junction bases unmatched: 21. CDR3 length equals 20 residues. CDR1 and CDR2 (germline): MDHEN, SYDVKM. DNA for the CDR3: TGTGCCAGCATCCGAGGGGGAGCTAGCGGGTTGATACGTAGCACAGATACGCAGTATTTT. It codes for CASIRGGASGLIRSTDTQYF. Full variable domain (missing parts from reference TRBV28 and TRBJ2-3): DVKVTQSSRYLVKRTGEKVFLECVQDMDHENMFWYRQDPGLGLRLIYFSYDVKMKEKGDIPEGYSVSREKKERFSLILESASTNQTSMYLCASIRGGASGLIRSTDTQYFGPGTRLTVL.

This clonotype was counted a few times. V is TRBV20-1 and J is TRBJ2-3, with TRBD1 matching 9 bases. The length of the CDR3 is 14 residues. The germline CDR1 and CDR2 sequences are DFQATT and SNEGSKA (reference sequence). After removal of 5 bases from V and 4 bases from J, the junction contained 7 bases not matched to a gene. CDR3: CSASPGTGPDTQYF. The CDR3 DNA sequence: TGCAGTGCTTCCCCCGGGACAGGGCCAGATACGCAGTATTTT.

This clonotype was counted a few times. This chain links TRBV11-2 with TRBJ2-1, with a possible D match to TRBD2 (5 bases). Trimming took off 4 bases at V and 9 bases at J, with 19 bases between the two ends. The V gene's germline CDR1 is SGHAT and CDR2 FQNNGV. This CDR3 has 15 residues. The CDR3 region is CASSSSGGATGEQFF. As DNA, the CDR3 is TGTGCCAGCAGCTCGAGCGGAGGCGCGACTGGTGAGCAGTTCTTC.

This rearrangement joins TRBV3-1 to TRBJ1-6; D unresolved. The V and J ends lost 3 bases and 13 bases respectively, with 13 bases between them. CDR1 is LGHDT, CDR2 YNNKEL, per germline (reference sequence). The CDR3 loop spans 13 amino acids. The CDR3: CASSQGSRKPLHF. CDR3 bases: TGTGCCAGCAGCCAGGGGTCCAGGAAGCCCCTCCACTTT.

This clonotype occurred many times. This chain joins TRBV3-1 and TRBJ1-1, with D maybe TRBD1 (6 bases). The CDR3 loop spans 18 amino acids. V was shortened by 0 bases and J by 2 bases, with 19 bases between the two germline ends. Germline values: CDR1 LGHDT, CDR2 YNNKEL (reference sequence). The CDR3 DNA is TGTGCCAGCAGCCAAGATTCGGTACGCGGCAGGGGAAACACTGAAGCTTTCTTT. It yields the protein CASSQDSVRGRGNTEAFF.

This clonotype was counted many times. The chain couples TRBV7-8 to TRBJ2-7; D not resolved. V shed 5 bases and J shed 0 bases, with 17 bases lying between them. This CDR3 has 16 residues. Per germline, CDR1 SGHVS and CDR2 FQNEAQ. The CDR3 nucleotides are TGTGCCAGCAGCCCCAGGTCCCCGACAAGCTCCTACGAGCAGTACTTC. Translation: CASSPRSPTSSYEQYF. The entire variable domain, with the rest obtained from reference TRBV7-8 and TRBJ2-7, is as follows: GAGVSQSPRYKVAKRGQDVALRCDPISGHVSLFWYQQALGQGPEFLTYFQNEAQLDKSGLPSDRFFAERPEGSVSTLKIQRTQQEDSAVYLCASSPRSPTSSYEQYFGPGTRLTVT.

As for this clonotype: It may be a read error: a sequence one base away is much more abundant. The chain carries TRBV2 and TRBJ2-5; D is possibly TRBD2 (6 bases). Germline V lookup: CDR1 SNHLY, CDR2 FYNNEI. The CDR3 length is 19 residues. The CDR3 protein is CASSVIGGEYLEEQVTQYF. CDR3 nucleotides: TGTGCCAGCAGTGTGATCGGGGGAGAGTATCTCGAGGAACAAGTGACCCAGTACTTC.

The chain uses TRBV27 and TRBJ1-4; possibly TRBD1 for D (6 bases). The germline V gene encodes CDR1 MNHEY and CDR2 SMNVEV (reference sequence). The CDR3 covers 17 residues. V was shortened by 5 bases and J by 4 bases, with 20 bases between the two germline ends. The CDR3, as DNA: TGTGCCAGCAGTCTAAGGGCTAGACAGGCACTTAATGAAAAACTGTTTTTT. Translating gives CASSLRARQALNEKLFF.

In this sample, this clonotype turned up a few times. The chain links TRBV5-1 to TRBJ1-4; D gene ambiguous. Trimming removed 5 bases at V and 4 bases at J, with 9 bases between. Germline CDR1 SGHRS, CDR2 YFSETQ. This CDR3 has 13 residues. CDR3 protein: CASRDKINEKLFF. In DNA, the CDR3 is TGCGCCAGCAGAGACAAGATTAATGAAAAACTGTTTTTT.

This clonotype was seen many times. The chain couples TRBV7-2 to TRBJ2-1; 10 nucleotides align to TRBD2. V shed 1 base and J 4 bases; nucleotides not matched to a gene: 1. CDR3 length: 15 residues. Per the germline V gene, CDR1 is SGHTA and CDR2 is FQGNSA. CDR3: CASSLDSGRYNEQFF. DNA for the CDR3: TGTGCCAGCAGCTTAGATAGCGGGAGGTACAATGAGCAGTTCTTC.

This clonotype was counted only a few times. The chain has TRBV9 and TRBJ2-3; D uncertain. Trimming left V 3 bases short and J 5 bases short, with 10 bases between. The CDR3 sequence is 13 residues long. In germline, CDR1 is SGDLS, CDR2 YYNGEE. CDR3 region: CASSARPQDTQYF. The CDR3 nucleotides are TGTGCCAGCAGCGCCCGCCCTCAAGATACGCAGTATTTT.

The chain is built from TRBV6-1 and TRBJ2-1; weak D call: TRBD1 (5 bases). The CDR3 spans 20 residues. Germline CDR1 MNHNS, CDR2 SASEGT. V lost 6 bases, J lost 0 bases, and 27 bases lay in between. This CDR3 is CASRAGRADSLRSSYNEQFF. In DNA, the CDR3 is TGTGCCAGCAGGGCCGGTCGGGCCGACAGCCTAAGGAGCTCCTACAATGAGCAGTTCTTC.

Many counts were recorded for this clonotype. The V gene is TRBV2, the J gene TRBJ2-7, with TRBD2 identical over 11 bases. Germline V gene data show CDR1 as SNHLY and CDR2 as FYNNEI. Trimming at V came to 2 bases and at J to 3 bases, leaving 6 bases not matched to a gene. The CDR3 is 16 amino acids. CDR3 DNA: TGTGCCAGCAGTGAACTGGTACTAGCGGGAGTCTACGAGCAGTACTTC. Amino acid sequence: CASSELVLAGVYEQYF.

J is TRBJ2-5 and V is TRBV24-1; maybe TRBD1 (5 bases). With 6 bases removed from V and 3 bases from J, the gap between germline ends came to 10 bases. The V gene's germline CDR1 is KGHDR and CDR2 SFDVKD. The CDR3 runs to 13 residues. This chain's CDR3 is CATSRGGKETQYF. The CDR3 nucleotides are TGTGCCACCAGTAGGGGTGGGAAAGAGACCCAGTACTTC.